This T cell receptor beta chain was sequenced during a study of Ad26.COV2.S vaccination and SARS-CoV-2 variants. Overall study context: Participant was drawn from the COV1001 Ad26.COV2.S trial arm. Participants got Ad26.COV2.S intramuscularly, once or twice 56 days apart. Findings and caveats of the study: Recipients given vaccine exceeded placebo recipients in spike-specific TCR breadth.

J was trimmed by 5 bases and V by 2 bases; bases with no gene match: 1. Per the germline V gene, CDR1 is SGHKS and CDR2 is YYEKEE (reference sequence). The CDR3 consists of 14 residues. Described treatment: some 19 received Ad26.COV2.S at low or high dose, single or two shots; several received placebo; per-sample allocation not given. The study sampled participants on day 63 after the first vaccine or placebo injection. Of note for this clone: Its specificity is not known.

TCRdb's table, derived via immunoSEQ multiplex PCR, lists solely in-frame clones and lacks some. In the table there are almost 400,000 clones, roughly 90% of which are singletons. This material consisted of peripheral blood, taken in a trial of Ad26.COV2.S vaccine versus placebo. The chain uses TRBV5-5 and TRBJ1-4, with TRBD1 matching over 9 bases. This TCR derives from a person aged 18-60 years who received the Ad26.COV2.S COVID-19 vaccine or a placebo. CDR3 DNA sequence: TGTGCCAGCAGCTTTGGGACAGGGAATGAAAAACTGTTTTTT. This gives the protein CASSFGTGNEKLFF.